This T cell receptor (beta chain) was found in a study of early T cells in non-severe SARS-CoV-2 infection. Study context: Sequencing used unsorted whole-blood bulk RNA, so chains lack pairing.

Per germline, CDR1 MNHNS and CDR2 SASEGT. V lost 6 bases, J lost 12 bases, and 18 bases lay in between. The CDR3 sequence is 12 residues long. This clonotype was counted ten times or more. TCRdb reanalysed the 5' RACE reads using MiXCR and keeps one entry per CDR3 protein. Here the sample spans tens of thousands of distinct CDR3 sequences, about 11% being singletons. V gene TRBV6-1 combines with J gene TRBJ2-7; tentatively, D is TRBD2 (6 bases). Material: whole blood, obtained at baseline. This receptor was identified in an adult who was a healthcare worker with PCR-confirmed SARS-CoV-2 infection or an uninfected control (not recorded which). Here the CDR3 reads CASRGTLEVAYF. As DNA, the CDR3 is TGTGCCAGCAGGGGGACTCTGGAGGTAGCGTACTTC.